A single sample gave rise to the 21 T cell receptor beta chains below, sequenced in a study of technical replicates of blood from a few donors. Sequencing was performed with immunoSEQ multiplex PCR; in TCRdb, only in-frame clones are kept and a portion is missing. The sample consists of tens of thousands of clones, around 87% of them appearing once. Specimen: PBMCs. All receptors come from a human donor in good health. Some clones in this sample may be carry-over from other donors' samples.

The genes are TRBV7-9 and TRBJ2-5, with D possibly matching TRBD2 (6 bases). CDR3 length equals 15 residues. Trimming pared 3 bases from V and 5 bases from J, leaving 16 bases between. The germline V gene encodes CDR1 SEHNR and CDR2 FQNEAQ (reference sequence). The CDR3 region is CASSFRRGLGETQYF. In DNA, the CDR3 is TGTGCCAGCAGCTTCCGACGGGGACTGGGGGAGACCCAGTACTTC.

This chain links TRBV2 with TRBJ2-1; the match to TRBD1 covers 9 bases. Germline lookup yields CDR1 SNHLY and CDR2 FYNNEI. With 3 bases clipped from V and 1 base from J, the junction kept 13 bases outside the gene matches. The CDR3 covers 19 residues. CDR3 protein: CASSDPGTGRVGSYNEQFF. CDR3 DNA: TGTGCCAGCAGTGATCCCGGGACAGGGAGGGTGGGATCCTACAATGAGCAGTTCTTC.

This clone appeared once. The chain uses TRBV7-8 and TRBJ1-1, with 7 bases identical to TRBD1. J was trimmed by 4 bases and V by 2 bases; bases with no gene match: 4. This CDR3 region has 14 residues. In germline, CDR1 is SGHVS, CDR2 FQNEAQ. This CDR3 is CASSLRRGSTEAFF. For the CDR3, the DNA is TGTGCCAGCAGCTTACGCAGGGGGAGCACTGAAGCTTTCTTT. The entire variable domain, with the rest obtained from reference TRBV7-8 and TRBJ1-1, is as follows: GAGVSQSPRYKVAKRGQDVALRCDPISGHVSLFWYQQALGQGPEFLTYFQNEAQLDKSGLPSDRFFAERPEGSVSTLKIQRTQQEDSAVYLCASSLRRGSTEAFFGQGTRLTVV.

In DNA form, the CDR3 reads TGTGCCAGCAGCCGAACAGCGGAAGCCTACGAGCAGTACTTC. Its translation: CASSRTAEAYEQYF. J is TRBJ2-7 and V is TRBV9, with D possibly matching TRBD2 (5 bases). V lost 4 bases to trimming and J lost 2 bases, with 13 bases between them. The CDR3 length is 14 residues. From germline, CDR1 is SGDLS and CDR2 YYNGEE. The variable domain in full, with the rest retrieved from reference TRBV9 and TRBJ2-7, is DSGVTQTPKHLITATGQRVTLRCSPRSGDLSVYWYQQSLDQGLQFLIQYYNGEERAKGNILERFSAQQFPDLHSELNLSSLELGDSALYFCASSRTAEAYEQYFGPGTRLTVT.

This chain uses TRBV19 with TRBJ2-4; D possibly corresponds to TRBD2 (5 bases). The CDR3 is 18 amino acids. V was shortened by 3 bases and J by 0 bases, with 18 bases between the two germline ends. CDR1 and CDR2 from the germline V gene are LNHDA and SQIVND (reference sequence). CDR3 in DNA: TGTGCCAGTAGTATCAGGACTGAAAAAAGGGTAGCCAAAAACATTCAGTACTTC. Translation gives CASSIRTEKRVAKNIQYF.

The genes are TRBV5-6 and TRBJ1-5; D not resolved. The germline V and J ends were trimmed by 4 bases and 7 bases, with 9 bases remaining between them. Germline CDR1 SGHDT, CDR2 YYEEEE. This CDR3 contains 12 residues. The CDR3 loop reads CASSKRAQPQHF. CDR3 nucleotides: TGTGCCAGCAGCAAGAGGGCCCAGCCCCAGCATTTT.

The chain recombines TRBV7-3 with TRBJ2-3, with 11 bases fitting TRBD2. Trimming at V came to 4 bases and at J to 11 bases, leaving 17 bases not matched to a gene. Germline CDR1 is SGHTA and CDR2 is FQGTGA. The CDR3 consists of 17 residues. The DNA for the CDR3 is TGTGCCAGCAGCTATATCCCTCGTAGCGGGGGGGCCAATATGCAGTATTTT. Its translation: CASSYIPRSGGANMQYF.

The chain combines TRBV7-9 with TRBJ1-1; TRBD1 aligns across 8 bases. CDR1 and CDR2 (germline): SEHNR, FQNEAQ (reference sequence). Trimming took 3 bases from V and 6 from J; bases not matched to a gene: 9. The CDR3 runs to 15 residues. The CDR3 loop reads CASSFVETGDAEAFF. The CDR3 DNA reads as TGTGCCAGCAGCTTTGTTGAGACAGGGGACGCTGAAGCTTTCTTT.

CDR3 DNA sequence: TGTGCTAGTGGTTTGCCCAACTCAGATACGCAGTATTTT. Translated, it gives CASGLPNSDTQYF. This rearrangement joins TRBV12-5 to TRBJ2-3; D gene uncertain. V was trimmed by 2 bases and J by 4 bases, leaving 7 bases between them. CDR1 is LGHNT and CDR2 is FRNRAP in the germline V gene. The CDR3 has 13 residues.

The chain couples TRBV25-1 to TRBJ2-4; D gene ambiguous. Germline CDR1 is MGHDK and CDR2 is SYGVNS. CDR3 length: 15 residues. V was cut by 4 bases and J by 3 bases, with 13 bases left in between. This CDR3 is CASSVGTLGKNIQYF. Here the CDR3 DNA reads TGTGCCAGCAGTGTGGGCACCCTTGGCAAAAACATTCAGTACTTC.

V gene TRBV28 combines with J gene TRBJ1-5, with 7 positions matching TRBD1. CDR1 and CDR2 (germline): MDHEN, SYDVKM. With 5 bases clipped from V and 4 bases from J, the junction kept 11 bases outside the gene matches. The CDR3 totals 16 residues. Written as DNA, the CDR3 is TGTGCCAGCAGTCTCTCAGGGGGGCGCGGTAATCAGCCCCAGCATTTT. Encoded protein: CASSLSGGRGNQPQHF.

The J gene is TRBJ1-1, the V gene TRBV4-2; D unclear. The CDR3 consists of 14 residues. Trimming shortened V by 3 bases and J by 5 bases, and 13 bases separated the two germline ends. Looked up from germline, CDR1 is LGHNA and CDR2 is YNFKEQ. In DNA form, the CDR3 reads TGTGCCAGCAGCCACCCCGGGTCTTGGACTGAAGCTTTCTTT. Its protein is CASSHPGSWTEAFF.

This chain links TRBV6-5 with TRBJ2-7, with 8 bases matching TRBD2. Germline assignment: CDR1 MNHEY and CDR2 SVGAGI. The CDR3 totals 15 residues. V lost 0 bases and J lost 5; bases outside the gene matches: 6. The CDR3 DNA reads as TGTGCCAGCAGTTACTCGAGCGGGAGTATGCACGAGCAGTACTTC. Translation: CASSYSSGSMHEQYF.

V and J are TRBV14 and TRBJ2-5; no clear D. The CDR3 is made up of 16 amino acids. V was trimmed by 2 bases and J by 0 bases, leaving 13 bases between them. In germline, CDR1 is SGHDN, CDR2 FVKESK. CDR3 nucleotides: TGTGCCAGCAGCCAATTCTTGCAGGCCGACCAAGAGACCCAGTACTTC. Amino acid sequence: CASSQFLQADQETQYF.

The CDR3 is CASNWAGGIYEQYF. CDR3 in DNA: TGTGCCAGCAACTGGGCAGGGGGGATCTACGAGCAGTACTTC. The V call is TRBV6-1, the J call TRBJ2-7; D is possibly TRBD1 (7 bases). Trimming took off 7 bases at V and 3 bases at J, with 16 bases between the two ends. This CDR3 has 14 amino acids. Germline V gives CDR1 MNHNS, CDR2 SASEGT.

The chain is built from TRBV9 and TRBJ2-4; 10 nucleotides line up with TRBD1. Germline CDR1 SGDLS, CDR2 YYNGEE. The CDR3 covers 14 residues. V was pared by 6 bases and J by 8 bases, with 8 bases of the junction left unmatched. The CDR3 loop is CASNPGTGVDIQYF. DNA for the CDR3: TGTGCCAGCAACCCCGGGACAGGGGTGGACATTCAGTACTTC.

J is TRBJ2-1 and V is TRBV6-5; 8 bases map to TRBD2. Germline V CDR1 and CDR2: MNHEY, SVGAGI. With 2 bases clipped from V and 7 bases from J, the junction kept 7 bases outside the gene matches. The length of the CDR3 is 15 residues. The CDR3 DNA follows: TGTGCCAGCAGTTACGCGGGGGGCCCGTTTAATGAGCAGTTCTTC. Its protein is CASSYAGGPFNEQFF.

V gene TRBV18 combines with J gene TRBJ1-6; 7 positions agree with TRBD1. Germline CDR1 KGHSH, CDR2 LQKENI. The junction had 14 bases not matched to a gene; V was cut back by 3 bases and J by 6 bases. There are 18 residues in the CDR3. DNA for the CDR3: TGTGCCAGCTCACCCAACCGACAGGGTCGCTCGGGTAATTCACCCCTCCACTTT. Amino acid sequence: CASSPNRQGRSGNSPLHF.

The chain is built from TRBV9 and TRBJ2-5; 7 positions match TRBD1. Trimming at V came to 4 bases and at J to 3 bases, leaving 3 bases not matched to a gene. Per germline, CDR1 SGDLS and CDR2 YYNGEE. The CDR3 consists of 13 residues. The CDR3: CASSRGRKETQYF. The CDR3 nucleotides are TGTGCCAGCAGCAGGGGGCGAAAAGAGACCCAGTACTTC.

The chain has TRBV9 and TRBJ1-4; D is unclear. The CDR3 totals 13 residues. Deletions cut 0 bases from V and 8 bases from J, with 8 bases between. CDR1 SGDLS and CDR2 YYNGEE come from the germline V gene. This CDR3 is CASSVGSEEKLFF. Written as DNA, the CDR3 is TGTGCCAGCAGCGTAGGTAGTGAGGAAAAACTGTTTTTT.

This chain links TRBV4-3 with TRBJ2-7; a weak D match, TRBD1 (5 bases). This CDR3 has 13 residues. V dropped 0 bases and J dropped 5 bases, with 8 bases sitting between them. Germline V gene data show CDR1 as LGHNA and CDR2 as YSLEER. CDR3 DNA sequence: TGCGCCAGCAGCCAAGACAGGGAAAACGAGCAGTACTTC. Translated, it gives CASSQDRENEQYF.